The clone carrying this TCR beta chain was counted between two and nine times. Seattle patient enrollment occurred during active infection, with longitudinal follow-up thereafter. Clones were sequenced by immunoSEQ multiplex PCR, and TCRdb holds only the in-frame ones, with some missing. The sample has roughly 200,000 clones, about 84% seen once. Germline CDR1 and CDR2: ENHRY and SYGVKD. V was pared by 3 bases and J by 5 bases, with 6 bases of the junction left unmatched. This CDR3 spans 15 amino acids. The data belong to a study of blood T cell repertoires in COVID-19. Study details: The study drew acute and convalescent COVID-19 samples from the United States, Italy and Spain.

Specimen: peripheral blood. This TCR was sampled from a person aged 65 to 79 with COVID-19, enrolled during active disease. The chain combines TRBV10-3 with TRBJ2-5, with TRBD2 identical over 10 bases. The CDR3 nucleotides read TGTGCCATCAGTGACAAGAGCGGGAGGGTTGAGACCCAGTACTTC. Translated: CAISDKSGRVETQYF.